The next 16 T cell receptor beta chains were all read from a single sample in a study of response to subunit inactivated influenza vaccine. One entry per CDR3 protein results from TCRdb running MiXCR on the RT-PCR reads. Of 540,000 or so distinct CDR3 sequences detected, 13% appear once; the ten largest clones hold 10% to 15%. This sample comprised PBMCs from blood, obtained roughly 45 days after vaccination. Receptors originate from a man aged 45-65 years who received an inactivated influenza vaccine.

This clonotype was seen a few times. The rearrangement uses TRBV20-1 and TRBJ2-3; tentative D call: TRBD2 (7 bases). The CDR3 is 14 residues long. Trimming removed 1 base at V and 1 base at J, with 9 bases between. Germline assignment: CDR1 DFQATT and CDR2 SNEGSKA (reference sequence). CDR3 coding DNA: TGCAGTGCTAGAGTGCGGGGGCGCACAGATACGCAGTATTTT. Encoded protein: CSARVRGRTDTQYF.

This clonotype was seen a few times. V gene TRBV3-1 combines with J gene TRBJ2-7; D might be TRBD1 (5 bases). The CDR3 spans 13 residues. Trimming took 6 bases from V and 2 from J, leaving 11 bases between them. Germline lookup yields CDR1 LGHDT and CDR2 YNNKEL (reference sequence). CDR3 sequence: CASSDSEPYEQYF. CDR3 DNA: TGTGCCAGCAGTGACAGCGAACCCTACGAGCAGTACTTC.

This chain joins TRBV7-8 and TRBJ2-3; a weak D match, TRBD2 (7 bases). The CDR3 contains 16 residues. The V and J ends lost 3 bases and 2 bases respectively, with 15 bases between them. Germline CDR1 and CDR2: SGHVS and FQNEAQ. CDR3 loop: CASSFLAGAPTDTQYF. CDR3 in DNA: TGTGCCAGCAGCTTTCTGGCGGGGGCACCCACAGATACGCAGTATTTT.

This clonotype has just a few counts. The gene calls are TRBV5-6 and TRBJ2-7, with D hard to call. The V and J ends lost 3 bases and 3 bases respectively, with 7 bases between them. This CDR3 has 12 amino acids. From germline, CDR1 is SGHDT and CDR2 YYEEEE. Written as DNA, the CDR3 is TGTGCCAGCAGCTGGATTGGCTACGAGCAGTACTTC. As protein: CASSWIGYEQYF.

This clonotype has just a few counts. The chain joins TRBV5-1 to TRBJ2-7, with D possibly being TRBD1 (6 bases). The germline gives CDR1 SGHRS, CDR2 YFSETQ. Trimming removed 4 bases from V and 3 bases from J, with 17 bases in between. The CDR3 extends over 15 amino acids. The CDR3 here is CASSLTGTPYYEQYF. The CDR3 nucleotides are TGCGCCAGCAGCCTTACCGGGACACCGTACTACGAGCAGTACTTC.

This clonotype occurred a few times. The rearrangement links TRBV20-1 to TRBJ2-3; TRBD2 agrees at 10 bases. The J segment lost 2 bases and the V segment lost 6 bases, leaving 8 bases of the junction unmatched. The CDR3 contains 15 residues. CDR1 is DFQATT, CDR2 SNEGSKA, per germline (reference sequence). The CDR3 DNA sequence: TGCAGTGCGGAACTAGCGGGAAGTCTCACAGATACGCAGTATTTT. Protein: CSAELAGSLTDTQYF.

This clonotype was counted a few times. CDR3 nucleotide sequence: TGTGCCAGCAGCTCCACTGGGACAGGAAGAGAGACCCAGTACTTC. This sequence encodes CASSSTGTGRETQYF. This rearrangement joins TRBV7-2 to TRBJ2-5; 8 nucleotides line up with TRBD1. This CDR3 is built from 15 residues. Unmatched junction bases numbered 8, after V lost 4 bases and J lost 4 bases. CDR1 is SGHTA and CDR2 is FQGNSA in the germline V gene.

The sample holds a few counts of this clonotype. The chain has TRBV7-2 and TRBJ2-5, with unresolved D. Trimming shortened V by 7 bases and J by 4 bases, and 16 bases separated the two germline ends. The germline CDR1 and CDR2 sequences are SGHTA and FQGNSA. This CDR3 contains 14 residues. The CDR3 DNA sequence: TGTGCCAGCAAACATTTTGGAGCGCGAGAGACCCAGTACTTC. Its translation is CASKHFGARETQYF.

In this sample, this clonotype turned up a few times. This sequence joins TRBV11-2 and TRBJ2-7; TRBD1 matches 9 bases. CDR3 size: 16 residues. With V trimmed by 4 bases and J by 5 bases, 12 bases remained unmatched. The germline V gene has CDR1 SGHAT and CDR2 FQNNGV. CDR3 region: CASSSSPWDRVHEQYF. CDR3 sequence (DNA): TGTGCCAGCAGCTCATCCCCATGGGACAGGGTTCACGAGCAGTACTTC.

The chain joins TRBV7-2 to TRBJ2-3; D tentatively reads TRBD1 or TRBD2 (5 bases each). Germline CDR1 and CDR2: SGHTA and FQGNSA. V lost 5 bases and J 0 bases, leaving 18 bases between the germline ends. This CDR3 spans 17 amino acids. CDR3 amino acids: CASSRPSGGSSTDTQYF. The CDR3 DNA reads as TGTGCCAGCAGCCGCCCAAGTGGGGGTTCTAGCACAGATACGCAGTATTTT.

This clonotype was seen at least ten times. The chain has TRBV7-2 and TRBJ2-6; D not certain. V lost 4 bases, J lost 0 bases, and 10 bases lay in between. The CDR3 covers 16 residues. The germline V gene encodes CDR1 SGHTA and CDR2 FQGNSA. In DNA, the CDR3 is TGTGCCAGCAGCTCCCATATAGCCTCTGGGGCCAACGTCCTGACTTTC. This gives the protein CASSSHIASGANVLTF.

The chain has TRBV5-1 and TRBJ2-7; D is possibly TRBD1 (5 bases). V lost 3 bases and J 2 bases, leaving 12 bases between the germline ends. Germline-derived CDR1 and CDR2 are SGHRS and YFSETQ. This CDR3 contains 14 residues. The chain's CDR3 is CASSSSPGPYEQYF. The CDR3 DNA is TGCGCCAGCAGCTCCTCTCCAGGGCCCTACGAGCAGTACTTC.

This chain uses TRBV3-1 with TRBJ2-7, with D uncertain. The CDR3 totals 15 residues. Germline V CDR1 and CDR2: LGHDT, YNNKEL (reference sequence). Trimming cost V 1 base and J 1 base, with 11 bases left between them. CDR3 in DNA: TGTGCCAGCAGCCAAGGATGGTCGTCGTCCTACGAGCAGTACTTC. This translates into CASSQGWSSSYEQYF.

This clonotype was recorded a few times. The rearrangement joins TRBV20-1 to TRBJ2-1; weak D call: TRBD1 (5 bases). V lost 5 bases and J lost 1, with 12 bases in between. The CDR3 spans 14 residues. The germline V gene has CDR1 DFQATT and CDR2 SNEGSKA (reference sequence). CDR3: CSAPDTVSYNEQFF. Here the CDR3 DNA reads TGCAGTGCTCCGGACACCGTATCCTACAATGAGCAGTTCTTC.

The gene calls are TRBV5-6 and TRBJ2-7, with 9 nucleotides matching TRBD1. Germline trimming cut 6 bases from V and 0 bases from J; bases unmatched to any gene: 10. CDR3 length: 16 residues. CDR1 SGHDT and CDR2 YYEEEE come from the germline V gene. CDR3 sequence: CASIWTRGQGSYEQYF. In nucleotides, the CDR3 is TGTGCCAGCATCTGGACTCGGGGACAGGGCTCCTACGAGCAGTACTTC. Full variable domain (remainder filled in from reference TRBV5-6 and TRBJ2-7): DAGVTQSPTHLIKTRGQQVTLRCSPKSGHDTVSWYQQALGQGPQFIFQYYEEEERQRGNFPDRFSGHQFPNYSSELNVNALLLGDSALYLCASIWTRGQGSYEQYFGPGTRLTVT.

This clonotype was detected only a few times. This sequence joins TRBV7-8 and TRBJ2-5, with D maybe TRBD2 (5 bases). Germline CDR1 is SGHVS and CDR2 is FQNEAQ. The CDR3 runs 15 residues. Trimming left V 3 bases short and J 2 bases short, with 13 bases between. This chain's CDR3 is CASSFNRGWQETQYF. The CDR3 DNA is TGTGCCAGCAGCTTCAATCGGGGTTGGCAAGAGACCCAGTACTTC.